This TCR beta chain was recovered during a study of blood T cell repertoires in COVID-19 (TCRdb year 2020). In the study overall: Samples covering the acute and convalescent phases of COVID-19 were provided by collaborators in the United States, Italy and Spain. The material from the prospective study consisted of cDNA or gDNA derived from T cells, B-cell-depleted T cells, or PBMCs. Deeply sampled blood TCRbeta repertoires from subjects exposed to, actively infected with, or recovered from COVID-19 were included in the dataset. A freely available public database, intended as a resource for researchers studying the immune response to SARS-CoV-2, is where the repertoires were released. Samples were obtained from the ongoing ImmuneRACE study (first 160 participants) and from 1,254 subjects provided by 6 global collaborators. The sample metadata nearly always contained a de-identified subject ID, COVID-19 status, age in years and sex. Where available, HLA class I and class II types were taken from metadata supplied by the sample provider and were not determined by assay-based typing. The paper as a whole reports these results and caveats: How much clinical and demographic metadata was included differed by source and by participant, and the metadata was provided uncurated.

TCRbeta CDR3 regions were amplified from genomic DNA using the immunoSEQ Assay, a bias-controlled multiplex PCR. Concerning the study's data processing: Within the assay, amplification of reference gene primers was used to estimate how many nucleated cells each sample contained. To quantify the absolute abundance of each unique TCRbeta CDR3 rearrangement, sequence reads were collapsed and filtered. For each sample, productive Simpson clonality was calculated by taking the square root of Simpson's diversity index across productive rearrangements. Not all clones reach the TCRdb copy of this immuneACCESS table, which keeps in-frame sequences only. Checked studies attribute under half of the gap to unresolved V genes and leave the rest unexplained. The V and J calls and clone size come from that table; D and trimming were worked out from the DNA. The sample data list a few hundred thousand clones, and around 82% of these were observed just once. Together, the top ten hold roughly 1.1% of the sample.

The collaborating institutions used their own protocols to collect whole blood in K2EDTA tubes. Collaborator samples were shipped for TCRbeta analysis as frozen whole blood, isolated PBMCs, or DNA extracted from either sample type. The CDR3 contains 14 residues, cysteine and phenylalanine counted. Only the CDR3 portion is preserved as DNA: 42 bases, with reading frame beginning at the first base. At the junction V is shortened by 5 bases and J by 0 bases, with 12 bases in between. CDR1 and CDR2 were assigned from the germline V gene (reference sequence) as GTSNPN and SVGIG. Concerning this clone itself: The specificity of this receptor is unknown. The sample holds no much larger clone one base away, and base qualities are not on file.

The sequence was collected from a woman aged 45 to 65 with acute or convalescent COVID-19. Sequenced sample: peripheral blood. The chain couples TRBV30 to TRBJ2-3; TRBD1 is a possible D gene, resting on 6 matching bases. Read as DNA, the sequence is TGTGCCTGGGGGGGCCCCCAAAGCACAGATACGCAGTATTTT. It codes for CAWGGPQSTDTQYF.